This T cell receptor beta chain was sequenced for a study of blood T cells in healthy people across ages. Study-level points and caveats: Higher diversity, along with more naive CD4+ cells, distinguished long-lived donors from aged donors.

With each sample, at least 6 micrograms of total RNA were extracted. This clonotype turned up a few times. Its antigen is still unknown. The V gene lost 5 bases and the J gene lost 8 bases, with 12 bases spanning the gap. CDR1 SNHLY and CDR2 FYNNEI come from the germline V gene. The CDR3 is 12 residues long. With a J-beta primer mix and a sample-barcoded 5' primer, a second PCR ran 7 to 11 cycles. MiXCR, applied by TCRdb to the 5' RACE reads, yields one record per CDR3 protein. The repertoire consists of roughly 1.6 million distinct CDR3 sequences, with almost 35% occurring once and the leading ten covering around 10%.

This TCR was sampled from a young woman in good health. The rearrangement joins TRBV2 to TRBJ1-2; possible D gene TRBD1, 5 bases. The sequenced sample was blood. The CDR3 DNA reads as TGTGCCAGCAGTAAGGGGTCGCAGGGCTACACCTTC. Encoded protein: CASSKGSQGYTF.